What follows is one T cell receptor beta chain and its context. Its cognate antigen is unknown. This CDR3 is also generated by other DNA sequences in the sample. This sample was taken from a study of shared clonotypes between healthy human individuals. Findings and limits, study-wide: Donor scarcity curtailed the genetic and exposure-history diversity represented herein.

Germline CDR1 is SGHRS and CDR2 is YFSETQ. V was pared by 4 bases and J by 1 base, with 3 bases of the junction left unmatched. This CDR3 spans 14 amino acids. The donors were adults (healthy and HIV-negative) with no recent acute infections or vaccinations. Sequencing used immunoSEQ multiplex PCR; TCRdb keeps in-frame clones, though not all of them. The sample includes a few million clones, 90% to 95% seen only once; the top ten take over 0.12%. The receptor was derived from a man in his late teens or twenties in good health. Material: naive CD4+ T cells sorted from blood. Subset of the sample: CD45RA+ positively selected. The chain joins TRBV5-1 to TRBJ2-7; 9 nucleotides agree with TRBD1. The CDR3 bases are TGCGCCAGCAGCACGACAGGGGGTTCCTACGAGCAGTACTTC. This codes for CASSTTGGSYEQYF.